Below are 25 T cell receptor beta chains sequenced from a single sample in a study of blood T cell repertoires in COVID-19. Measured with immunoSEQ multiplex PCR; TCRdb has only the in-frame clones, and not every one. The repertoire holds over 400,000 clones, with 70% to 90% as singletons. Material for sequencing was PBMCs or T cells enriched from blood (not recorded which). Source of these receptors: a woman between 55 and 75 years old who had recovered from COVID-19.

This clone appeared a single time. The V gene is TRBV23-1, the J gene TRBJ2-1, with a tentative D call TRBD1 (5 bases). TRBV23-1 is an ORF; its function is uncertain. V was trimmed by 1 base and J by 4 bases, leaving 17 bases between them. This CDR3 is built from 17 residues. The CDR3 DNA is TGCGCCAGCAGTCAATGCGGACACCCTTCGTCTTACAATGAGCAGTTCTTC. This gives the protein CASSQCGHPSSYNEQFF.

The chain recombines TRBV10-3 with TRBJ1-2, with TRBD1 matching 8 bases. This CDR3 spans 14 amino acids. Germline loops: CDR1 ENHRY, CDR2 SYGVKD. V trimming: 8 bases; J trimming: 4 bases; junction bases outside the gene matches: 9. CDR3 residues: CAIGTGTGPYGYTF. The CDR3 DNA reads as TGTGCCATCGGGACCGGGACAGGCCCCTATGGCTACACCTTC.

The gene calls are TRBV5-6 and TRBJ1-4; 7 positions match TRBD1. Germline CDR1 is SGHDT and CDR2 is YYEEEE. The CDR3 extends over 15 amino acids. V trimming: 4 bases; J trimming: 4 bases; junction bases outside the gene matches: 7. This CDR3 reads CASSAGQALNEKLFF. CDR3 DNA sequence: TGTGCCAGCAGCGCTGGACAGGCGCTTAATGAAAAACTGTTTTTT.

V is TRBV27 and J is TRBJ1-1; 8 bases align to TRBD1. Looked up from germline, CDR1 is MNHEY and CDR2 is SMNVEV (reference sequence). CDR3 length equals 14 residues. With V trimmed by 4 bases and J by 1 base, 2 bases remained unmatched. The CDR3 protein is CASSSGTGNTEAFF. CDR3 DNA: TGTGCCAGCAGTTCAGGGACAGGGAACACTGAAGCTTTCTTT.

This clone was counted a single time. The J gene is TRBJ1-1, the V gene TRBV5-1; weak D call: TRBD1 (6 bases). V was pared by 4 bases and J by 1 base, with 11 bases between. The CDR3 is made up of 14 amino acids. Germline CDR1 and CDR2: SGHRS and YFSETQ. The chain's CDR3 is CASSKWTENTEAFF. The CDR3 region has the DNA TGCGCCAGCAGCAAATGGACAGAGAACACTGAAGCTTTCTTT.

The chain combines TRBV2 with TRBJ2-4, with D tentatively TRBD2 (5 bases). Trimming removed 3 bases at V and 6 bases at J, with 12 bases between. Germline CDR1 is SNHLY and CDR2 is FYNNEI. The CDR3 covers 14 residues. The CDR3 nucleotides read TGTGCCAGCAGTGATGGGGAGCGGATAAACATTCAGTACTTC. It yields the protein CASSDGERINIQYF.

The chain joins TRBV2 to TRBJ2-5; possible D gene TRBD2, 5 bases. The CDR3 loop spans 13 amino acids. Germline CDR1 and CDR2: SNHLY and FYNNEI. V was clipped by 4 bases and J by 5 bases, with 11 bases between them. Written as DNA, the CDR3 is TGTGCCAGCAGTGTATACGGGGTGGAGACCCAGTACTTC. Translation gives CASSVYGVETQYF.

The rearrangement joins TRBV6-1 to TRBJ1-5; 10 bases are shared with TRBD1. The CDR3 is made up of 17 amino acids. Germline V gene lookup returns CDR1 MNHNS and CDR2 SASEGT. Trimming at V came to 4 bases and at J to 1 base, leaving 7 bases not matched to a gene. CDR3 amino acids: CASSGRTGGTSNQPQHF. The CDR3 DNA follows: TGTGCCAGCAGTGGTAGGACAGGGGGGACCAGCAATCAGCCCCAGCATTTT.

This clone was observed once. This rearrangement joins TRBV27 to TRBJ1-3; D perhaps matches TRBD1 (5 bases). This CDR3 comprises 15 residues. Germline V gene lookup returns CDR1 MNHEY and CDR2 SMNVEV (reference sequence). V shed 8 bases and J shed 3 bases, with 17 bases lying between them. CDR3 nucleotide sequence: TGTGCCAGCCTTGGGGGGGGTTTGTTTGGAAACACCATATATTTT. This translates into CASLGGGLFGNTIYF.

CDR3 loop: CSASATGRTATGELFF. CDR3 nucleotide sequence: TGCAGTGCTAGTGCGACAGGTCGTACCGCGACCGGGGAGCTGTTTTTT. The chain carries TRBV20-1 and TRBJ2-2; possible D gene TRBD1, 6 bases. The ends were cut back, 3 bases at V and 5 bases at J, with 19 bases in the middle. Per the germline V gene, CDR1 is DFQATT and CDR2 is SNEGSKA (reference sequence). The CDR3 is 16 residues long.

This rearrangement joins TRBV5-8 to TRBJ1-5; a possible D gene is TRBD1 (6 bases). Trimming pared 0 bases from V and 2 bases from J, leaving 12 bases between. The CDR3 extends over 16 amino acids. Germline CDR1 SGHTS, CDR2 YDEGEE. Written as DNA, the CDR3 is TGTGCCAGCAGCTTGGCCGTGGACAGAGGCAATCAGCCCCAGCATTTT. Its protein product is CASSLAVDRGNQPQHF.

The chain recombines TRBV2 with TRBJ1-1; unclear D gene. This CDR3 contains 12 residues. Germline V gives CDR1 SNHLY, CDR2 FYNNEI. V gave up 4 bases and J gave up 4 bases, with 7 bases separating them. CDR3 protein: CASSGGFTEAFF. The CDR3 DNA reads TGTGCCAGCAGTGGAGGTTTCACTGAAGCTTTCTTT.

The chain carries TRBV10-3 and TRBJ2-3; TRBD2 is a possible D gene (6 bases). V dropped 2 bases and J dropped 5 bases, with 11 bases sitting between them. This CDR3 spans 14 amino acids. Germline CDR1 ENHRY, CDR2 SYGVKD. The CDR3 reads CAISEGGIVDTQYF. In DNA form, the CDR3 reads TGTGCCATCAGTGAGGGGGGGATTGTAGATACGCAGTATTTT.

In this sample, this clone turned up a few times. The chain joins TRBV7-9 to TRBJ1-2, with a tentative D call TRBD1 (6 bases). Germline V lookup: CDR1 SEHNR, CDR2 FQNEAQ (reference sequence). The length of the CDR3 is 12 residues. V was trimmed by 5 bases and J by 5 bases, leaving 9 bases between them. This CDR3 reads CASSLQGYGYTF. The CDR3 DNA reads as TGTGCCAGCAGCCTACAGGGATATGGCTACACCTTC.

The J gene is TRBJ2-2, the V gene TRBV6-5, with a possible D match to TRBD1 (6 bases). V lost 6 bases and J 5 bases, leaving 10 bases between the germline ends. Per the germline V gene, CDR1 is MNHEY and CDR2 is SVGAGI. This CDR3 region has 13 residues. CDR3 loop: CASSHRVTGELFF. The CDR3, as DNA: TGTGCCAGCAGCCACAGGGTAACCGGGGAGCTGTTTTTT.

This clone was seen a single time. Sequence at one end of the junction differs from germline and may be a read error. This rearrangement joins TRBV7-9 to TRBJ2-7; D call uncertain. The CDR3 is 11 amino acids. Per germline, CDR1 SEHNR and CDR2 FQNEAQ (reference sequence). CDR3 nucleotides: TGTGCCAGCAGCTTAGCTCGAGACTTGCACTTC. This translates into CASSLARDLHF.

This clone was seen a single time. For the CDR3, the DNA is TGTGCCAGCAGTTTGACCGGGACAGGGGGCCATAATTCACCCCTCCACTTT. Translated: CASSLTGTGGHNSPLHF. This chain links TRBV6-2 or TRBV6-3 with TRBJ1-6; 12 nucleotides match TRBD1. The ends lost 4 bases at V and 5 bases at J; junction bases unmatched: 6. Germline V CDR1 and CDR2: MNHEY, SVGEGT. This CDR3 comprises 17 residues.

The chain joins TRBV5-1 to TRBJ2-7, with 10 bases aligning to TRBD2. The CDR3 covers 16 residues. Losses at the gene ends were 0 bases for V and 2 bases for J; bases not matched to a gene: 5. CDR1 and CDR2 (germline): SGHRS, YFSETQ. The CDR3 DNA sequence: TGCGCCAGCAGCTTGGTCTTTCTAGCGGGGGCCTACGAGCAGTACTTC. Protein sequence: CASSLVFLAGAYEQYF. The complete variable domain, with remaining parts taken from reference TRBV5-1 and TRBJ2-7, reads KAGVTQTPRYLIKTRGQQVTLSCSPISGHRSVSWYQQTPGQGLQFLFEYFSETQRNKGNFPGRFSGRQFSNSRSEMNVSTLELGDSALYLCASSLVFLAGAYEQYFGPGTRLTVT.

The CDR3 DNA sequence: TGTGCCAGCAGCGGCGGCCGGGACAGGGGTTCCTACGAGCAGTACTTC. Its translation: CASSGGRDRGSYEQYF. The chain uses TRBV7-9 and TRBJ2-7; 10 nucleotides match TRBD1. V was pared by 5 bases and J by 1 base, with 8 bases of the junction left unmatched. Looked up from germline, CDR1 is SEHNR and CDR2 is FQNEAQ (reference sequence). This CDR3 is built from 16 residues.

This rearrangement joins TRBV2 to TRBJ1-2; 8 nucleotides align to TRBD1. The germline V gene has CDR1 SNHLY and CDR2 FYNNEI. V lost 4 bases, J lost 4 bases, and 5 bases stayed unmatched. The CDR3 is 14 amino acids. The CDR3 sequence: CASSAWQGAYGYTF. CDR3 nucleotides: TGTGCCAGCAGTGCCTGGCAGGGGGCCTATGGCTACACCTTC.

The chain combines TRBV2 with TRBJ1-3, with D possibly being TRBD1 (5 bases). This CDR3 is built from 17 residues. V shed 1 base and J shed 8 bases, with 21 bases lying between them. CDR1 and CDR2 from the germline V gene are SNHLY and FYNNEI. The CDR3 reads CASSEVLRVLEPHTIYF. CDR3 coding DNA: TGTGCCAGCAGTGAAGTTCTCAGGGTTCTGGAACCTCACACCATATATTTT.

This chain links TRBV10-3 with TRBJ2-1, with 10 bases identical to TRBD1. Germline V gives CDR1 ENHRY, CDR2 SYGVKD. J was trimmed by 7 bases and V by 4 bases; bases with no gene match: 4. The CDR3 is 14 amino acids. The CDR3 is CAISGQGAWNEQFF. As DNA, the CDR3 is TGTGCCATCAGTGGACAGGGGGCTTGGAATGAGCAGTTCTTC.

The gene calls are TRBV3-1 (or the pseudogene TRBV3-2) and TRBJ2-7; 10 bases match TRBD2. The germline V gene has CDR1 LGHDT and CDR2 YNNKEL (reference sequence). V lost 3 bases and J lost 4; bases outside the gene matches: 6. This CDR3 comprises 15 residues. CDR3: CASSHSSGGSYEQYV. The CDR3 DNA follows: TGTGCCAGCAGCCATTCTAGCGGGGGAAGTTACGAGCAGTACGTC.

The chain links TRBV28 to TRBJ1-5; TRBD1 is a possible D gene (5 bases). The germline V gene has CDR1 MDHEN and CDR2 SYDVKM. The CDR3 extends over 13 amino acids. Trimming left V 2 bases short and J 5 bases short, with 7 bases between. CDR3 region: CASSLTGDQPQHF. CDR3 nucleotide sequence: TGTGCCAGCAGTTTAACAGGCGATCAGCCCCAGCATTTT.

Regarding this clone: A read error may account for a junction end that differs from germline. This chain's CDR3 is CSAEPGQQYNEQFF. The CDR3 bases are TGCAGCGCTGAACCGGGACAGCAATACAATGAGCAGTTCTTC. The chain is built from TRBV29-1 and TRBJ2-1, with TRBD1 matching over 7 bases. CDR1 is SQVTM, CDR2 ANQGSEA, per germline. The CDR3 has 14 residues.